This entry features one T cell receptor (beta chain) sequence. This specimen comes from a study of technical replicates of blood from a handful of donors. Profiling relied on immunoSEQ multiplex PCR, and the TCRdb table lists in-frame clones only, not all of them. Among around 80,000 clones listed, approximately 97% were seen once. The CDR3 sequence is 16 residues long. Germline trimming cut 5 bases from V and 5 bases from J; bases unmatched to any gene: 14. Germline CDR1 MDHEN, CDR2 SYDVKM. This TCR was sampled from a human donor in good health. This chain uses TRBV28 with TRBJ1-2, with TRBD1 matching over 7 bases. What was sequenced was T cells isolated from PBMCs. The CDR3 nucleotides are TGTGCCAGCAGTCATAACCTACTCACAGGGGATTATGGCTACACCTTC. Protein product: CASSHNLLTGDYGYTF.